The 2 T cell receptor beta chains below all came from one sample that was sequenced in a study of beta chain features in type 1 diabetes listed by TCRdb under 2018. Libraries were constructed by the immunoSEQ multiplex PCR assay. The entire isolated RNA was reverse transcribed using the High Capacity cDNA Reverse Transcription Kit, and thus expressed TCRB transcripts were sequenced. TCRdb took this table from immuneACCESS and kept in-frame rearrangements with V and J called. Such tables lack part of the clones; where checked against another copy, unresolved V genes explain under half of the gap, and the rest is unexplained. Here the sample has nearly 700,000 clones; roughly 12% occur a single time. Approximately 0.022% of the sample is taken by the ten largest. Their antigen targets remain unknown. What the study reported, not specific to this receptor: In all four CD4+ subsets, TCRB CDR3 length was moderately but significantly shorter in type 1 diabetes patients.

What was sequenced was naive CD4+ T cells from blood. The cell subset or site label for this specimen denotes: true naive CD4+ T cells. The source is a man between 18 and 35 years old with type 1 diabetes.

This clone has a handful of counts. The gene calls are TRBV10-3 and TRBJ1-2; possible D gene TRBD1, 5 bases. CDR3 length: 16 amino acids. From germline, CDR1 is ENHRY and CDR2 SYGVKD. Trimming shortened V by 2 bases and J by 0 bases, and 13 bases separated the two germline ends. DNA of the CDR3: TGTGCCATCAGTGAGGCCGGGACGGCGCCTAACTATGGCTACACCTTC. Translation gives CAISEAGTAPNYGYTF.

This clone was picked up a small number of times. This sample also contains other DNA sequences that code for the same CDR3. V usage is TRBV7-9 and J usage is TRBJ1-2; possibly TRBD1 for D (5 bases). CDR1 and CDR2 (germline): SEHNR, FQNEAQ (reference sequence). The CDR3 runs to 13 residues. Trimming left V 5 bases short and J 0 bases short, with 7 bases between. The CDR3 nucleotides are TGTGCCAGCAGCCCGACAGCTAACTATGGCTACACCTTC. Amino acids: CASSPTANYGYTF.